This is a list of T cell receptor beta chains from one sample in a study of T-cell memory formation after mild COVID-19. One entry per CDR3 protein, called by TCRdb with MiXCR from the 5' RACE reads. The table shows around 500,000 distinct CDR3 sequences, with around a sixth occurring only once. Sequences were obtained from PBMCs or a T cell subset sorted from them (not recorded which). The source of these receptors is an adult woman who had mild COVID-19 (a few samples of this study predate the infection). Cell type and time point are not known. CDR3s include the opening cysteine and the closing phenylalanine or tryptophan. The order of the fields is V gene, D gene, clone size, CDR3 length, J gene, CDR3 protein, CDR3 DNA. The D gene is left open where the match is weak. Clone size is shown for a subset of rows, as once, few, many or a class of expanded clone.

>TRBV5-1|-|-|17|TRBJ2-3
CASSFNDRRPSTDTQYF
TGCGCCAGCAGCTTTAACGATAGGCGACCTAGCACAGATACGCAGTATTTT
>TRBV5-5|TRBD2|-|20|TRBJ2-3
CASSLEGRASGVVGTDTQYF
TGTGCCAGCAGCTTGGAGGGTCGGGCTAGCGGCGTAGTAGGCACAGATACGCAGTATTTT
>TRBV7-8|-|-|16|TRBJ2-3
CASSWAPGADTDTQYF
TGTGCCAGCAGCTGGGCCCCCGGGGCCGACACAGATACGCAGTATTTT
>TRBV13|TRBD2|-|15|TRBJ2-7
CASTSTGEGNYEQYF
TGTGCCAGCACCTCTACGGGGGAGGGAAACTACGAGCAGTACTTC
>TRBV7-3|-|-|13|TRBJ2-3
CASSSPPAKFKYF
TGTGCCAGCAGCTCCCCCCCAGCCAAGTTTAAGTATTTT
>TRBV7-9|-|few|14|TRBJ2-2
CASSSGVNTGELFF
TGTGCCAGCAGCTCAGGGGTGAACACCGGGGAGCTGTTTTTT
>TRBV29-1|-|few|12|TRBJ2-1
CSVDGNNNEQFF
TGCAGCGTTGATGGGAATAACAATGAGCAGTTCTTC
>TRBV19|-|-|12|TRBJ1-1
CASRSGVTEAFF
TGTGCCAGTAGGTCCGGGGTCACTGAAGCTTTCTTT
>TRBV5-1|TRBD2|few|18|TRBJ2-1
CASSLGVAAGGPGNEQFF
TGCGCCAGCAGCTTAGGGGTCGCAGCGGGAGGGCCAGGCAATGAGCAGTTCTTC
>TRBV12-3/TRBV12-4|-|-|14|TRBJ2-5
CATRLGRLEETQYF
TGTGCCACCCGGCTGGGTAGACTCGAGGAGACCCAGTACTTC
>TRBV5-1|-|-|15|TRBJ1-1
CASSLGQTMNTEAFF
TGCGCCAGCAGCTTGGGACAGACGATGAACACTGAAGCTTTCTTT
>TRBV6-1|-|few|12|TRBJ1-1
CASSERRLEAFF
TGTGCCAGCAGTGAACGACGCCTTGAAGCTTTCTTT
>TRBV15|-|few|13|TRBJ2-7
CATSRDRGEEQYF
TGTGCCACCAGCAGAGATCGAGGGGAGGAACAGTACTTC
>TRBV3-1|-|few|13|TRBJ1-1
CASSKRQNTEAFF
TGTGCCAGCAGCAAACGGCAGAACACTGAAGCTTTCTTT
>TRBV6-5|-|few|16|TRBJ1-2
CASSYRGGMANYGYTF
TGTGCCAGCAGTTACCGGGGGGGGATGGCGAACTATGGCTACACCTTC
>TRBV24-1|TRBD1|many|15|TRBJ2-5
CATSGQGAVEETQYF
TGTGCCACCAGTGGACAGGGGGCAGTGGAAGAGACCCAGTACTTC
>TRBV7-6|-|few|17|TRBJ1-5
CASTTPGGQGINQPQHF
TGTGCCAGCACCACCCCCGGAGGGCAGGGGATTAATCAGCCCCAGCATTTT
>TRBV12-3/TRBV12-4|TRBD2|-|16|TRBJ2-1
CASSLSPGGRVNEQFF
TGTGCCAGCAGTTTAAGTCCGGGGGGGCGGGTGAATGAGCAGTTCTTC
>TRBV7-9|-|-|13|TRBJ1-2
CASSFEMGFGYTF
TGTGCCAGCAGCTTTGAGATGGGGTTTGGCTACACCTTC
>TRBV11-2|-|few|15|TRBJ2-1
CASSLWGRFPNEQFF
TGTGCCAGCAGCTTGTGGGGTCGGTTTCCCAATGAGCAGTTCTTC
>TRBV5-1|TRBD2|-|18|TRBJ2-3
CASSLAEGQRGHTDTQYF
TGCGCCAGCAGCTTGGCAGAGGGTCAGCGGGGGCACACAGATACGCAGTATTTT
>TRBV30|TRBD1|many|14|TRBJ2-1
CARSTGGIYNEQFF
TGTGCCAGATCCACAGGGGGCATCTACAATGAGCAGTTCTTC
>TRBV6-1|-|many|15|TRBJ2-5
CASSDRILYQETQYF
TGTGCCAGCAGTGACCGAATTTTGTACCAAGAGACCCAGTACTTC
>TRBV7-9|-|-|13|TRBJ1-6
CASSFWGDSPLHF
TGTGCCAGCAGCTTTTGGGGGGATTCACCCCTCCACTTT
>TRBV7-8|-|-|15|TRBJ1-5
CASSAQGLGNQPQHF
TGTGCCAGCAGCGCACAGGGACTCGGCAATCAGCCCCAGCATTTT
>TRBV29-1|TRBD2|few|13|TRBJ2-7
CSVLLAGSYEQYF
TGCAGCGTCCTACTAGCGGGGTCCTACGAGCAGTACTTC
>TRBV10-3|-|few|16|TRBJ2-4
CAISPTGALAKNIQYF
TGTGCCATCAGTCCGACGGGGGCTCTAGCCAAAAACATTCAGTACTTC
>TRBV6-5|TRBD1|few|14|TRBJ2-2
CASGKGAYTGELFF
TGTGCCAGCGGGAAGGGGGCGTATACCGGGGAGCTGTTTTTT
>TRBV19|TRBD1|few|16|TRBJ2-2
CASSMRTGGITGELFF
TGTGCCAGTAGTATGAGGACAGGGGGCATCACCGGGGAGCTGTTTTTT
>TRBV7-9|-|few|15|TRBJ2-1
CASSQARGRYNEQFF
TGTGCCAGCAGCCAGGCGCGGGGGCGTTACAATGAGCAGTTCTTC